These 22 T cell receptor beta chains came from one sample sequenced in a study of radiotherapy plus CTLA-4 blockade in lung cancer. Some clones are missing from TCRdb's copy, which holds only in-frame ones; the method was immunoSEQ multiplex PCR. In the table there are approximately 69,000 clones, over 65% of which are singletons. The material sequenced was peripheral blood, taken from a patient treated with radiotherapy plus ipilimumab. These receptors all come from a human donor with non-small cell lung cancer who had a complete response to radiotherapy plus ipilimumab.

This chain uses TRBV6-1 with TRBJ2-7; 12 nucleotides agree with TRBD1. From germline, CDR1 is MNHNS and CDR2 SASEGT. With V trimmed by 4 bases and J by 7 bases, 11 bases remained unmatched. The length of the CDR3 is 16 residues. The CDR3 sequence: CASSARGTGGVYEQYV. CDR3 in DNA: TGTGCCAGCAGTGCCCGGGGGACAGGGGGCGTATATGAGCAGTACGTC.

Remarks on this clone: At one end the junction does not follow the germline gene, possibly because of a read error. Different DNA sequences within this sample yield the same CDR3. This chain uses TRBV5-1 with TRBJ2-7, with D possibly being TRBD1 (7 bases). CDR3 length: 16 amino acids. Germline assignment: CDR1 SGHRS and CDR2 YFSETQ. The CDR3 region is CASSLVFRGASYEQYF. The CDR3 coding sequence is TGCGCCAGCAGTTTAGTCTTCAGGGGGGCCTCCTACGAGCAGTATTTC.

The CDR3 bases are TGTGCCATCAGTGAGTCGCCGGGGTACAATGAGCAGTTCTTC. Translated: CAISESPGYNEQFF. The chain carries TRBV10-3 and TRBJ2-1, with D possibly TRBD2 on 5 matching bases. CDR3 size: 14 residues. Germline V gene data show CDR1 as ENHRY and CDR2 as SYGVKD. V lost 0 bases to trimming and J lost 4 bases, with 7 bases between them.

The rearrangement joins TRBV7-9 to TRBJ2-1; either TRBD1 or TRBD2 may supply D (5 bases each). The V end was cut by 5 bases, the J end by 0 bases, with 20 bases between. This CDR3 spans 18 amino acids. Germline V gene lookup returns CDR1 SEHNR and CDR2 FQNEAQ (reference sequence). The DNA for the CDR3 is TGTGCCAGCAGCGTACCCTCGGGATCAGGGAGCTCCTACAATGAGCAGTTCTTC. Translating it yields CASSVPSGSGSSYNEQFF.

This chain uses TRBV18 with TRBJ2-3, with a weak D call TRBD1 (6 bases). Germline CDR1 KGHSH, CDR2 LQKENI. This CDR3 has 17 amino acids. The V gene lost 3 bases and the J gene lost 1 base, with 17 bases spanning the gap. The CDR3 nucleotides are TGTGCCAGCTCACCGCTACAGGCTCCAGGGGGCACAGATACGCAGTATTTT. It yields the protein CASSPLQAPGGTDTQYF.

The gene calls are TRBV25-1 and TRBJ2-5, with 7 bases aligning to TRBD2. The germline V gene encodes CDR1 MGHDK and CDR2 SYGVNS. This CDR3 spans 14 amino acids. V was pared by 3 bases and J by 3 bases, with 4 bases of the junction left unmatched. Written as DNA, the CDR3 is TGTGCCAGCAGTGATCCGGGGAGGGAAGAGACCCAGTACTTC. As protein: CASSDPGREETQYF. Drawing the rest from reference TRBV25-1 and TRBJ2-5, the complete variable domain is EADIYQTPRYLVIGTGKKITLECSQTMGHDKMYWYQQDPGMELHLIHYSYGVNSTEKGDLSSESTVSRIRTEHFPLTLESARPSHTSQYLCASSDPGREETQYFGPGTRLLVL.

This clone came up once. This sequence joins TRBV19 and TRBJ1-5; tentatively, D is TRBD1 (5 bases). Germline V lookup: CDR1 LNHDA, CDR2 SQIVND (reference sequence). The CDR3 is 18 residues long. Deletions cut 5 bases from V and 8 bases from J, with 28 bases between. The CDR3 region has the DNA TGTGCCAGTAGTCCCAGAAAGAGGGGTGAACCACCCCGGGAGCCCCAGCATTTT. Protein sequence: CASSPRKRGEPPREPQHF.

There are a few counts of this clone. The chain is built from TRBV6-1 and TRBJ1-5, with D tentatively TRBD1 (5 bases). The CDR3 length is 13 residues. Germline-derived CDR1 and CDR2 are MNHNS and SASEGT. Trimming stripped 7 bases from V and 6 bases from J, with 13 bases between. The CDR3 coding sequence is TGTGCCAGCAACCTAAATCAGGGTCAGCCCCAGCATTTT. This gives the protein CASNLNQGQPQHF.

Remarks on this clone: The junction departs from germline at one end; a sequencing error may be responsible. The rearrangement joins TRBV30 to TRBJ2-5; tentatively, D is TRBD1 (5 bases). The CDR3 contains 14 residues. Germline V gene sequence: CDR1 GTSNPN, CDR2 SVGIG (reference sequence). Here the CDR3 reads CAWSEGAVDETRYF. The CDR3 nucleotides are TGTGCCTGGAGTGAAGGGGCAGTTGACGAGACCCGGTACTTC.

The chain is built from TRBV7-2 and TRBJ1-5; D is undetermined. Trimming left V 1 base short and J 5 bases short, with 6 bases between. The CDR3 extends over 13 amino acids. Germline CDR1 SGHTA, CDR2 FQGNSA. The CDR3 DNA follows: TGTGCCAGCAGCTTAGTTAGGGATCAGCCCCAGCATTTT. Encoded protein: CASSLVRDQPQHF. The variable domain in full, with the rest retrieved from reference TRBV7-2 and TRBJ1-5, is GAGVSQSPSNKVTEKGKDVELRCDPISGHTALYWYRQSLGQGLEFLIYFQGNSAPDKSGLPSDRFSAERTGGSVSTLTIQRTQQEDSAVYLCASSLVRDQPQHFGDGTRLSIL.

This clone was counted a few times. The junction does not match germline at one end; this may be a read error. J is TRBJ1-2 and V is TRBV10-2, with a weak D call TRBD1 (6 bases). CDR1 and CDR2 (germline): WSHSY, SAAADI. The CDR3 is 14 residues long. This CDR3 reads CASSSRDINNGYTF. In DNA, the CDR3 is TGCGCCAGCAGTAGCCGGGACATTAACAATGGCTACACCTTC.

This clone was seen a few times. V and J are TRBV5-4 and TRBJ2-7; D not certain. The ends were cut back, 6 bases at V and 6 bases at J, with 7 bases in the middle. The CDR3 spans 10 residues. Germline CDR1 SGHNT, CDR2 YYREEE (reference sequence). CDR3 nucleotides: TGTGCCAGCATTGATCCCGAGCAGTACGTC. Translation: CASIDPEQYV.

This chain joins TRBV28 and TRBJ2-5; D ambiguous. The V end lost 2 bases, the J end lost 5 bases, and 9 bases lay between the germline ends. CDR1 is MDHEN, CDR2 SYDVKM, per germline. This CDR3 comprises 13 residues. The CDR3 DNA is TGTGCCAGCAGTTTACGAACGACGGAGACCCAGTACTTC. It encodes CASSLRTTETQYF.

The chain joins TRBV6-1 to TRBJ2-7; 14 positions match TRBD2. V was pared by 5 bases and J by 4 bases, with 4 bases of the junction left unmatched. This CDR3 has 15 residues. Germline CDR1 is MNHNS and CDR2 is SASEGT. The CDR3 nucleotides are TGTGCCAGCAGTTCCCGGACTAGCGGGGGGTACGAGCAGTACTTC. Residues: CASSSRTSGGYEQYF.

The chain recombines TRBV4-3 with TRBJ2-5, with D tentatively TRBD2 (5 bases). The CDR3 length is 14 residues. Between the trimmed V and J ends, which lost 4 bases and 1 base, there was a span of 10 bases. Germline CDR1 reads LGHNA; CDR2 reads YSLEER. The CDR3 DNA reads as TGCGCCAGCAGCCTGGGGAGCTTCCAAGAGACCCAGTACTTC. Translated, it gives CASSLGSFQETQYF.

The gene calls are TRBV19 and TRBJ1-4; D is undetermined. V was clipped by 5 bases and J by 0 bases, with 16 bases between them. This CDR3 spans 17 amino acids. Germline values: CDR1 LNHDA, CDR2 SQIVND (reference sequence). CDR3 amino acids: CASSPALGWTTNEKLFF. The CDR3 DNA reads TGTGCCAGTAGTCCTGCGCTCGGTTGGACAACTAATGAAAAACTGTTTTTT.

CDR3 amino acids: CASMGTGGFNSPLHF. The CDR3 DNA sequence: TGTGCCAGTATGGGGACAGGGGGCTTTAATTCACCCCTCCACTTT. This chain uses TRBV19 with TRBJ1-6, with 12 bases lining up with TRBD1. From germline, CDR1 is LNHDA and CDR2 SQIVND (reference sequence). Losses at the gene ends were 7 bases for V and 6 bases for J; bases not matched to a gene: 4. The CDR3 consists of 15 residues.

This clone was found once. The rearrangement uses TRBV7-2 and TRBJ1-1; D gene ambiguous. V was trimmed by 3 bases and J by 1 base, leaving 12 bases between them. Looked up from germline, CDR1 is SGHTA and CDR2 is FQGNSA. This CDR3 region has 15 residues. CDR3 region: CASSFQRRANTEAFF. The CDR3, as DNA: TGTGCCAGCAGCTTCCAAAGGCGGGCGAACACTGAAGCTTTCTTT. Complete variable domain (other parts from reference TRBV7-2 and TRBJ1-1): GAGVSQSPSNKVTEKGKDVELRCDPISGHTALYWYRQSLGQGLEFLIYFQGNSAPDKSGLPSDRFSAERTGGSVSTLTIQRTQQEDSAVYLCASSFQRRANTEAFFGQGTRLTVV.

The chain combines TRBV7-9 with TRBJ2-4, with D perhaps TRBD2 (6 bases). Germline-derived CDR1 and CDR2 are SEHNR and FQNEAQ (reference sequence). The CDR3 contains 15 residues. Deletions cut 7 bases from V and 1 base from J, with 14 bases between. The chain's CDR3 is CASNEAGGAKNIQYF. In DNA, the CDR3 is TGTGCCAGCAACGAGGCTGGGGGGGCCAAAAACATTCAGTACTTC.

The chain is built from TRBV27 and TRBJ1-2, with 10 bases lining up with TRBD1. The CDR3 totals 18 residues. The ends lost 4 bases at V and 2 bases at J; junction bases unmatched: 13. Germline V gives CDR1 MNHEY, CDR2 SMNVEV (reference sequence). The CDR3 spells CASSYSGTGVFENYGYTF. The CDR3 region has the DNA TGTGCCAGCAGTTACTCCGGGACAGGGGTCTTTGAGAACTATGGCTACACCTTC.

The chain joins TRBV14 to TRBJ2-5, with D possibly matching TRBD1 (6 bases). The length of the CDR3 is 17 residues. Germline CDR1 SGHDN, CDR2 FVKESK. V lost 4 bases, J lost 5 bases, and 23 bases lay in between. This CDR3 is CASSLSSSARGWETQYF. CDR3 nucleotide sequence: TGTGCCAGCAGCCTCAGTTCCTCAGCCAGGGGTTGGGAGACCCAGTACTTC.

The rearrangement links TRBV29-1 to TRBJ1-4, with a weak D call TRBD1 (5 bases). This CDR3 has 13 amino acids. The germline CDR1 and CDR2 sequences are SQVTM and ANQGSEA. Between the trimmed V and J ends, which lost 7 bases and 8 bases, there was a span of 17 bases. Here the CDR3 DNA reads TGCAGCGCACCTGGAAGTGGGGGGGAAAAACTGTTTTTT. This translates into CSAPGSGGEKLFF.